The sample holds many counts of the clone carrying this T cell receptor (beta chain). These data belong to a study of response to subunit inactivated influenza vaccine. The CDR3 extends over 14 amino acids. The junction had 9 bases not matched to a gene; V was cut back by 7 bases and J by 2 bases. Germline assignment: CDR1 SQVTM and CDR2 ANQGSEA. In TCRdb, the RT-PCR reads were re-called with MiXCR into one record per CDR3 protein. The sample has approximately 500,000 distinct CDR3 sequences; 10% to 15% are singletons. The TCR was taken from a man in his forties or fifties who received an inactivated influenza vaccine. The chain is built from TRBV29-1 and TRBJ2-5; 8 bases line up with TRBD1. The sequencing used PBMCs from blood, collected 40 to 50 days after vaccination. For the CDR3, the DNA is TGCAGCGCACCTCAGGGGGCACTTCAAGAGACCCAGTACTTC. It specifies CSAPQGALQETQYF.